The 9 T cell receptor beta chains reported below all come from one sample, sequenced in a study of shared clonotypes between healthy human individuals. Assay: immunoSEQ multiplex PCR; the TCRdb copy retains only in-frame clones and omits some. The table lists 1.6 million or so clones, approximately 97% of them singletons. The sample comprised naive CD4+ T cells sorted from blood. Specified subset: CD45RA+ positively selected. Receptors were obtained from a man under 40 in good health.

This chain uses TRBV11-2 with TRBJ2-1; D could derive from TRBD1 or TRBD2 (5 bases each). From germline, CDR1 is SGHAT and CDR2 FQNNGV. V was trimmed by 7 bases and J by 6 bases, leaving 25 bases between them. The CDR3 has 17 amino acids. This chain's CDR3 is CASTPWETRGSSNEQFF. In DNA form, the CDR3 reads TGTGCCAGCACCCCTTGGGAGACCCGGGGCAGCTCCAATGAGCAGTTCTTC.

The rearrangement joins TRBV6-1 to TRBJ2-1, with a tentative D call TRBD1 (7 bases). This CDR3 contains 15 residues. The V end lost 8 bases, the J end lost 2 bases, and 16 bases lay between the germline ends. CDR1 and CDR2 from the germline V gene are MNHNS and SASEGT. Written as DNA, the CDR3 is TGTGCCAGCGGCCGGTCAGGGGGGACCTACAATGAGCAGTTCTTC. It codes for CASGRSGGTYNEQFF.

This clone was observed a few times. The chain combines TRBV6-5 with TRBJ1-2, with D perhaps matching TRBD1 (5 bases). The CDR3 totals 14 residues. The germline V gene has CDR1 MNHEY and CDR2 SVGAGI. Trimming took 6 bases from V and 3 from J, leaving 14 bases between them. For the CDR3, the DNA is TGTGCCAGCAGAAAAGGGACGGGACACTATGGCTACACCTTC. Translated, it gives CASRKGTGHYGYTF.

V usage is TRBV5-1 and J usage is TRBJ2-1; 7 bases fit TRBD1. Unmatched junction bases numbered 16, after V lost 4 bases and J lost 3 bases. Germline-derived CDR1 and CDR2 are SGHRS and YFSETQ. The CDR3 has 18 amino acids. The CDR3 reads CASSPLHLSGTDYNEQFF. As DNA, the CDR3 is TGCGCCAGCAGCCCATTACACCTTTCCGGGACAGACTACAATGAGCAGTTCTTC. The entire variable domain, with the rest obtained from reference TRBV5-1 and TRBJ2-1, is as follows: KAGVTQTPRYLIKTRGQQVTLSCSPISGHRSVSWYQQTPGQGLQFLFEYFSETQRNKGNFPGRFSGRQFSNSRSEMNVSTLELGDSALYLCASSPLHLSGTDYNEQFFGPGTRLTVL.

The chain combines TRBV18 with TRBJ1-2, with a tentative D call TRBD1 (5 bases). Between the trimmed V and J ends, which lost 3 bases and 8 bases, there was a span of 16 bases. Germline values: CDR1 KGHSH, CDR2 LQKENI. This CDR3 is built from 14 residues. CDR3 sequence (DNA): TGTGCCAGCTCACCTCGGAGTGGGGGGTTAGGCTACACCTTC. Its translation: CASSPRSGGLGYTF.

This CDR3 reads CASKSLLAGTYEQYF. DNA of the CDR3: TGTGCCAGCAAATCCCTCCTAGCAGGTACCTACGAGCAGTACTTC. The J gene is TRBJ2-7, the V gene TRBV2, with D possibly being TRBD2 (5 bases). Per germline, CDR1 SNHLY and CDR2 FYNNEI. The V and J ends lost 7 bases and 2 bases respectively, with 18 bases between them. The CDR3 contains 15 residues.

The gene calls are TRBV5-6 and TRBJ1-1, with unresolved D. With 2 bases removed from V and 0 bases from J, the gap between germline ends came to 8 bases. Per the germline V gene, CDR1 is SGHDT and CDR2 is YYEEEE. There are 14 residues in the CDR3. CDR3 sequence: CASSFALMNTEAFF. CDR3 coding DNA: TGTGCCAGCAGCTTCGCTCTCATGAACACTGAAGCTTTCTTT.

This clone was seen only a few times. The gene calls are TRBV2 and TRBJ1-1, with D unclear. This CDR3 spans 12 amino acids. In germline, CDR1 is SNHLY, CDR2 FYNNEI. Trimming pared 6 bases from V and 1 base from J, leaving 6 bases between. The CDR3 loop is CASRRSNTEAFF. DNA of the CDR3: TGTGCCAGCAGAAGGTCGAACACTGAAGCTTTCTTT.

The V call is TRBV20-1, the J call TRBJ2-1, with 7 nucleotides matching TRBD2. V shed 6 bases and J 9 bases; nucleotides not matched to a gene: 2. Looked up from germline, CDR1 is DFQATT and CDR2 is SNEGSKA (reference sequence). The CDR3 length is 10 residues. The CDR3 sequence is CSAGLVEQFF. The CDR3 nucleotides read TGCAGTGCCGGACTAGTTGAGCAGTTCTTC.